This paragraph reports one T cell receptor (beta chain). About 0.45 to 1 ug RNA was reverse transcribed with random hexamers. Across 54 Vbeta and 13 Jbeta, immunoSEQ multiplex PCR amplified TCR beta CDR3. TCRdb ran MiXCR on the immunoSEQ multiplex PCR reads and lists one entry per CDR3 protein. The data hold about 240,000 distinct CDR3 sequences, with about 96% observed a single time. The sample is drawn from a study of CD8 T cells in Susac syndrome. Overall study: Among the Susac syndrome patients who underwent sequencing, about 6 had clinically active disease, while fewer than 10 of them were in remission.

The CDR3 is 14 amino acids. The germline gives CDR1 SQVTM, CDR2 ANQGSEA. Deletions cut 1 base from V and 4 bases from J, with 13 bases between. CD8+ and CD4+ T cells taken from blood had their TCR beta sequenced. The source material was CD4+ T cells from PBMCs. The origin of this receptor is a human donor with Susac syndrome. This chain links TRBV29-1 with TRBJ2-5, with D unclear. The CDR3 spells CSVEGLKGGETQYF. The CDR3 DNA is TGCAGCGTTGAAGGTTTGAAGGGTGGAGAGACCCAGTACTTC.